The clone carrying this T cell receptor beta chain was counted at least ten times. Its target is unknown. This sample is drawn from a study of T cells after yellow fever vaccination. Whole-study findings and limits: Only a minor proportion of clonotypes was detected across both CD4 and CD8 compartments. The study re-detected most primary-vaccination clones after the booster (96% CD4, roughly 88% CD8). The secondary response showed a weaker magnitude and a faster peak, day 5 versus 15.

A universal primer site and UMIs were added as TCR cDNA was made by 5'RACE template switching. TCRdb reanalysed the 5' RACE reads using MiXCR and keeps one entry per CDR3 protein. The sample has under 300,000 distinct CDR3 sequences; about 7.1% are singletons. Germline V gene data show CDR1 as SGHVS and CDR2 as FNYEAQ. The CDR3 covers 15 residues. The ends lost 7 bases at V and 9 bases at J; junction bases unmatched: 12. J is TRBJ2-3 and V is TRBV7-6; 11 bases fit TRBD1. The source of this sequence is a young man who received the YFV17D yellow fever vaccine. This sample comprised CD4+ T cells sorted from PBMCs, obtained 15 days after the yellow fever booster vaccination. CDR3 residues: CASTPGYGTGGTQYF. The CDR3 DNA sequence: TGTGCCAGCACCCCGGGTTACGGGACAGGGGGGACGCAGTATTTT. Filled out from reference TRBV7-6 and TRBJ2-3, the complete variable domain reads GAGVSQSPRYKVTKRGQDVALRCDPISGHVSLYWYRQALGQGPEFLTYFNYEAQQDKSGLPNDRFSAERPEGSISTLTIQRTEQRDSAMYRCASTPGYGTGGTQYFGPGTRLTVL.